This T cell receptor (beta chain) was captured by sequencing in a study of T cell responses to AZD1222 COVID-19 vaccine. Regarding the study as a whole: Females made up more of the donors, who were largely white British, and clonal diversity may have come out too low. Seropositive status at baseline applied to only 5 or 6 AZD1222 recipients. Spike was spanned by vaccine-associated CD4 TCRs, with dominance at 160-218 and 743-854.

To note about this clone: Its antigen remains unknown.

Whether given at about 4 or about 12 weeks, second doses were pooled. Per germline, CDR1 MGHDK and CDR2 SYGVNS. The CDR3 contains 15 residues. Deletions cut 2 bases from V and 4 bases from J, with 14 bases between. TCRdb keeps only in-frame clones here, not all; method: immunoSEQ multiplex PCR. The table includes 99,000 or so clones, roughly 87% detected once. The chain employs TRBV25-1 and TRBJ2-5, with D unresolved. The sequence derives from an adult who received the AZD1222 COVID-19 vaccine. The sample consisted of peripheral blood, taken 28 days after the second AZD1222 dose. CDR3 in DNA: TGTGCCAGCAGTGAAGGCCGCATGGGCACAGAGACCCAGTACTTC. Encoded protein: CASSEGRMGTETQYF.